This T cell receptor beta chain is drawn from a study of blood T cell repertoires in COVID-19. Germline V gene data show CDR1 as SGHRS and CDR2 as YFSETQ. This CDR3 contains 14 residues. The V gene lost 4 bases and the J gene lost 0 bases, with 10 bases spanning the gap. Authors' methods: The authors estimated nucleated cell counts from reference gene primer amplification. This table comes from immunoSEQ multiplex PCR, and its TCRdb copy is limited to in-frame clones, with some not included. Clonal size and the V and J genes are those of that table, whereas D and trimming came from the DNA. The sample shows under 140,000 clones, 76% of them seen only once.

The sample taken for sequencing was peripheral blood. The chain links TRBV5-1 to TRBJ1-1; D is uncertain. The sequence was collected from a woman older than 75 with acute or convalescent COVID-19. The CDR3 reads CASSGGLMNTEAFF. The CDR3 bases are TGCGCCAGCAGCGGCGGACTGATGAACACTGAAGCTTTCTTT.